This entry lists 20 T cell receptor beta chains sequenced from one sample in a study of blood T cell repertoires in COVID-19. Some clones are missing from TCRdb's copy, which holds only in-frame ones; the method was immunoSEQ multiplex PCR. This table has about 83,000 clones, 86% appearing once. The sequencing input was peripheral blood. Receptors originate from a man aged 45 to 65 with active COVID-19.

The chain recombines TRBV7-2 with TRBJ1-1; D remains ambiguous. Trimming removed 1 base from V and 4 bases from J, with 13 bases in between. This CDR3 contains 15 residues. Germline V gene data show CDR1 as SGHTA and CDR2 as FQGNSA. The CDR3 region has the DNA TGTGCCAGCAGCTTAGTTTGGCCGGGAGGCACTGAAGCTTTCTTT. Encoded protein: CASSLVWPGGTEAFF.

The rearrangement uses TRBV10-2 and TRBJ1-5; 11 bases map to TRBD1. After removal of 5 bases from V and 6 bases from J, the junction contained 6 bases not matched to a gene. The CDR3 sequence is 15 residues long. In germline, CDR1 is WSHSY, CDR2 SAAADI. CDR3 coding DNA: TGCGCCAGCAGTCTCGGACAGGGGGCATCTCAGCCCCAGCATTTT. Translation gives CASSLGQGASQPQHF.

The gene calls are TRBV9 and TRBJ2-7; TRBD2 agrees at 10 bases. CDR3 length equals 19 residues. Germline CDR1 is SGDLS and CDR2 is YYNGEE. The J segment lost 3 bases and the V segment lost 0 bases, leaving 15 bases of the junction unmatched. CDR3: CASSVGANPTSGVYYEQYF. The CDR3 nucleotides read TGTGCCAGCAGCGTAGGAGCCAACCCTACTAGCGGGGTGTACTACGAGCAGTACTTC.

This clone was counted a few times. CDR3 sequence reads: CASSHKGAQTDTQYF. The DNA of the CDR3 is TGTGCCAGCAGCCATAAGGGGGCGCAAACAGATACGCAGTATTTT. V gene TRBV9 combines with J gene TRBJ2-3; 7 nucleotides match TRBD1. The V gene end was trimmed by 4 bases and the J gene end by 3 bases; junction bases not matched to a gene: 8. Germline V lookup: CDR1 SGDLS, CDR2 YYNGEE. This CDR3 spans 15 amino acids.

This clone has more than one count but fewer than ten. CDR3 loop: CASTRGLAGVGEQFF. CDR3 nucleotide sequence: TGTGCCAGCACCCGGGGTCTAGCGGGAGTTGGCGAGCAGTTCTTC. The chain couples TRBV27 to TRBJ2-1, with 10 bases fitting TRBD2. The J segment lost 10 bases and the V segment lost 7 bases, leaving 13 bases of the junction unmatched. CDR1 and CDR2 from the germline V gene are MNHEY and SMNVEV (reference sequence). The CDR3 runs to 15 residues.

This chain links TRBV7-2 with TRBJ2-2; 8 positions agree with TRBD2. Germline assignment: CDR1 SGHTA and CDR2 FQGNSA. The CDR3 runs to 14 residues. The CDR3 region has the DNA TGTGCGGATCAAGCGGGAGCGGGCACCGGGGAGCTGTTTTTT. It specifies CADQAGAGTGELFF.

This chain connects TRBV27 to TRBJ2-1; 11 bases are a match to TRBD1. This CDR3 region has 15 residues. J was trimmed by 6 bases and V by 8 bases; bases with no gene match: 9. Germline CDR1 MNHEY, CDR2 SMNVEV (reference sequence). Written as DNA, the CDR3 is TGTGCCAGCTCCCCCGGGACAGGGGGAGGCAATGAGCAGTTCTTC. Protein: CASSPGTGGGNEQFF.

CDR3 loop: CASSFGTDNEKLFF. The CDR3 coding sequence is TGTGCCAGCAGCTTCGGGACAGATAATGAAAAACTGTTTTTT. The rearrangement uses TRBV5-5 and TRBJ1-4, with 7 bases lining up with TRBD1. Germline CDR1 SGHKS, CDR2 YYEKEE (reference sequence). There are 14 residues in the CDR3. With V trimmed by 2 bases and J by 4 bases, 2 bases remained unmatched.

The genes are TRBV7-6 and TRBJ2-1, with a weak D call TRBD1 (5 bases). V gave up 3 bases and J gave up 6 bases, with 9 bases separating them. The CDR3 is made up of 13 amino acids. CDR1 SGHVS and CDR2 FNYEAQ come from the germline V gene. The CDR3 DNA is TGTGCCAGCAGCTTGGCTAGGGGCAATGAGCAGTTCTTC. Translating gives CASSLARGNEQFF.

The chain uses TRBV13 and TRBJ2-7; 8 bases are shared with TRBD2. V lost 5 bases, J lost 7 bases, and 16 bases stayed unmatched. Germline CDR1 PRHDT, CDR2 FYEKMQ (reference sequence). This CDR3 has 16 residues. The CDR3 DNA reads as TGTGCCAGCAGCATTCCCGCTCGGGAGGGGACGGGGGAGCAGTACTTC. Its protein is CASSIPAREGTGEQYF.

This chain connects TRBV5-6 to TRBJ1-2; 9 nucleotides align to TRBD1. Per germline, CDR1 SGHDT and CDR2 YYEEEE. V trimming: 4 bases; J trimming: 2 bases; junction bases outside the gene matches: 9. The CDR3 is 16 residues long. CDR3 bases: TGTGCCAGCAGCCGGACAGGGGAAAGAGGGAACTATGGCTACACCTTC. It yields the protein CASSRTGERGNYGYTF.

The chain links TRBV7-9 to TRBJ2-5, with a weak D call TRBD1 (6 bases). CDR3 length: 14 amino acids. The germline V gene encodes CDR1 SEHNR and CDR2 FQNEAQ (reference sequence). Between the trimmed V and J ends, which lost 1 base and 2 bases, there was a span of 8 bases. This chain's CDR3 is CASSLGQGQETQYF. DNA for the CDR3: TGTGCCAGCAGCTTAGGTCAGGGGCAAGAGACCCAGTACTTC.

CDR3 sequence: CASSSGGSSYNEQFF. As DNA, the CDR3 is TGTGCCAGTAGTTCGGGGGGAAGCTCCTACAATGAGCAGTTCTTC. V is TRBV19 and J is TRBJ2-1; 7 bases map to TRBD2. In germline, CDR1 is LNHDA, CDR2 SQIVND (reference sequence). This CDR3 has 15 residues. Losses at the gene ends were 5 bases for V and 0 bases for J; bases not matched to a gene: 4.

The chain recombines TRBV7-8 with TRBJ1-1; D not certain. Germline CDR1 reads SGHVS; CDR2 reads FQNEAQ. V was shortened by 2 bases and J by 4 bases, with 8 bases between the two germline ends. The CDR3 runs 13 residues. The CDR3 region is CASSLSAGTEAFF. CDR3 in DNA: TGTGCCAGCAGCTTATCGGCAGGCACTGAAGCTTTCTTT. The full variable domain, completed using reference TRBV7-8 and TRBJ1-1, is GAGVSQSPRYKVAKRGQDVALRCDPISGHVSLFWYQQALGQGPEFLTYFQNEAQLDKSGLPSDRFFAERPEGSVSTLKIQRTQQEDSAVYLCASSLSAGTEAFFGQGTRLTVV.

This chain joins TRBV14 and TRBJ2-7; D remains ambiguous. The V end was cut by 5 bases, the J end by 6 bases, with 8 bases between. The CDR3 is 11 residues long. The germline V gene encodes CDR1 SGHDN and CDR2 FVKESK. The CDR3 bases are TGTGCCAGCAGCAGTCCCGGCGAGCAGTACTTC. This codes for CASSSPGEQYF.

The chain is built from TRBV7-8 and TRBJ1-5; D might be TRBD1 (6 bases). Germline CDR1 and CDR2: SGHVS and FQNEAQ. The V and J ends lost 0 bases and 6 bases respectively, with 12 bases between them. CDR3 length: 15 amino acids. CDR3 coding DNA: TGTGCCAGCAGCTTAGCAGCAGGGGTAGGTCAGCCCCAGCATTTT. Translating gives CASSLAAGVGQPQHF.

The chain couples TRBV5-4 to TRBJ2-3; TRBD2 agrees at 8 bases. Losses at the gene ends were 5 bases for V and 5 bases for J; bases not matched to a gene: 7. The CDR3 sequence is 14 residues long. Germline V gene lookup returns CDR1 SGHNT and CDR2 YYREEE (reference sequence). This CDR3 is CASSYRGGQDTQYF. CDR3 nucleotides: TGTGCCAGCAGTTACCGGGGGGGCCAAGATACGCAGTATTTT.

V gene TRBV4-3 combines with J gene TRBJ2-3; D is unresolved. Deletions cut 1 base from V and 1 base from J, with 9 bases between. Germline CDR1 LGHNA, CDR2 YSLEER. The length of the CDR3 is 15 residues. CDR3 nucleotide sequence: TGCGCCAGCAGCCAAGGGGCTCAGGGCACAGATACGCAGTATTTT. Its translation: CASSQGAQGTDTQYF.

This clone has a single count. The chain couples TRBV5-1 to TRBJ1-1; the D is unclear. This CDR3 contains 13 residues. Germline lookup yields CDR1 SGHRS and CDR2 YFSETQ. V lost 0 bases, J lost 0 bases, and 3 bases lay in between. CDR3 coding DNA: TGCGCCAGCAGCTTGGAGCTGAACACTGAAGCTTTCTTT. Translated: CASSLELNTEAFF.

The rearrangement links TRBV2 to TRBJ1-4, with D possibly matching TRBD1 (6 bases). The CDR3 totals 14 residues. The V end was cut by 6 bases, the J end by 4 bases, with 12 bases between. Germline loops: CDR1 SNHLY, CDR2 FYNNEI. The CDR3 DNA reads TGTGCCAGCAGGAAACAGGGAGTTAATGAAAAACTGTTTTTT. It encodes CASRKQGVNEKLFF.